The 32 T cell receptor beta chains reported below all come from one sample, sequenced in a study of blood T cells in healthy people across ages (dated by TCRdb to 2013 to 2016). Receptor amplification or capture employed 5' RACE. The sequencer was an Illumina HiSeq 2500. A second PCR of roughly 7 to 11 cycles was performed with a sample-barcoded 5' primer and a J-beta primer mix. TCRdb reprocessing: public reads trimmed at Q25 with fastp, clones called with MiXCR, in-frame beta chains kept. Rows matching on CDR3 protein sequence are summarized as one entry with the most common DNA and genes. This sample comprises about 510,000 distinct CDR3 sequences, roughly a quarter of them detected only once. Approximately 4% of the sample belongs to the ten largest clones. These sequences were also reported in another study, on T cells of mothers and their children.

Material: blood. The receptors shown here come from a boy between 2 and 15 years old in good health.

V usage is TRBV29-1 and J usage is TRBJ2-1; D is unclear. CDR3 size: 13 residues. V lost 4 bases and J lost 0, with 7 bases in between. Germline assignment: CDR1 SQVTM and CDR2 ANQGSEA. The CDR3 is CSVAATSYNEQFF. DNA for the CDR3: TGCAGCGTTGCGGCTACCTCCTACAATGAGCAGTTCTTC.

This clonotype was seen ten or more times. The chain links TRBV25-1 to TRBJ2-7; D gene ambiguous. V lost 10 bases to trimming and J lost 6 bases, with 13 bases between them. The CDR3 is made up of 11 amino acids. Germline CDR1 and CDR2: MGHDK and SYGVNS. The CDR3 loop is CATPTCGEQYF. In DNA, the CDR3 is TGTGCCACCCCCACGTGCGGCGAGCAGTACTTC.

The chain joins TRBV20-1 to TRBJ2-3; 16 bases fit TRBD2. J was trimmed by 0 bases and V by 6 bases; bases with no gene match: 9. CDR1 and CDR2 from the germline V gene are DFQATT and SNEGSKA (reference sequence). The CDR3 has 18 residues. As DNA, the CDR3 is TGCAGTGCCCCGGGACTAGCGGGAGGGCCTTCGAGCACAGATACGCAGTATTTT. Its protein product is CSAPGLAGGPSSTDTQYF.

The rearrangement joins TRBV25-1 to TRBJ2-5; D gene unclear. The CDR3 sequence is 14 residues long. Trimming shortened V by 1 base and J by 1 base, and 7 bases separated the two germline ends. CDR1 and CDR2 (germline): MGHDK, SYGVNS. The CDR3 protein is CASSESRIQETQYF. The DNA for the CDR3 is TGTGCCAGCAGTGAATCGAGGATCCAAGAGACCCAGTACTTC. Based on the CDR3 plus reference TRBV25-1 and TRBJ2-5, the full variable domain is EADIYQTPRYLVIGTGKKITLECSQTMGHDKMYWYQQDPGMELHLIHYSYGVNSTEKGDLSSESTVSRIRTEHFPLTLESARPSHTSQYLCASSESRIQETQYFGPGTRLLVL.

The CDR3 DNA follows: TGTGCCAGCAGCTTCACAGGGGACCCACGGAACGAGCAGTACTTC. Its protein product is CASSFTGDPRNEQYF. The J gene is TRBJ2-7, the V gene TRBV7-2; the match to TRBD1 covers 7 bases. CDR3 length equals 15 residues. Trimming cost V 3 bases and J 5 bases; bases outside gene matches: 10. Germline V gene lookup returns CDR1 SGHTA and CDR2 FQGNSA.

The genes are TRBV11-2 and TRBJ1-4; TRBD1 is a possible D gene (6 bases). CDR3 length: 13 residues. V lost 4 bases to trimming and J lost 13 bases, with 16 bases between them. The germline CDR1 and CDR2 sequences are SGHAT and FQNNGV. The CDR3 here is CASSSDRWGGLFF. CDR3 bases: TGTGCCAGCAGCTCGGACAGATGGGGTGGACTGTTTTTT.

This chain connects TRBV15 to TRBJ1-5; D not resolved. Germline CDR1 is LNHNV and CDR2 is YYDKDF (reference sequence). Deletions cut 3 bases from V and 1 base from J, with 13 bases between. This CDR3 comprises 16 residues. DNA for the CDR3: TGTGCCACCAGCAGTACTTTTGGGGAGAGCAATCAGCCCCAGCATTTT. It is translated as CATSSTFGESNQPQHF.

The chain employs TRBV30 and TRBJ2-3; TRBD2 matches at 8 bases. CDR1 GTSNPN and CDR2 SVGIG come from the germline V gene (reference sequence). The CDR3 runs 14 residues. Trimming cost V 2 bases and J 4 bases; bases outside gene matches: 5. The CDR3 DNA is TGTGCCTGGAGTTGGGCGGGGGGCCCAGATACGCAGTATTTT. Protein: CAWSWAGGPDTQYF.

This clonotype came up a few times. CDR3 region: CASSLNIGLAGDEQYF. The DNA of the CDR3 is TGTGCCAGCAGCTTGAATATCGGGCTAGCGGGAGACGAGCAGTACTTC. The chain employs TRBV7-2 and TRBJ2-7; TRBD2 matches at 10 bases. The V and J ends lost 3 bases and 5 bases, in that order; junction bases with no gene match: 10. The CDR3 totals 16 residues. From germline, CDR1 is SGHTA and CDR2 FQGNSA.

The chain combines TRBV2 with TRBJ2-7, with 12 bases aligning to TRBD2. The J segment lost 6 bases and the V segment lost 6 bases, leaving 6 bases of the junction unmatched. This CDR3 is built from 14 residues. Germline V gives CDR1 SNHLY, CDR2 FYNNEI. CDR3: CASRSGLAGVEQYF. CDR3 bases: TGTGCCAGCAGATCGGGACTAGCGGGCGTCGAGCAGTACTTC. Filled out from reference TRBV2 and TRBJ2-7, the complete variable domain reads EPEVTQTPSHQVTQMGQEVILRCVPISNHLYFYWYRQILGQKVEFLVSFYNNEISEKSEIFDDQFSVERPDGSNFTLKIRSTKLEDSAMYFCASRSGLAGVEQYFGPGTRLTVT.

With regard to this clonotype: This may come from a read error, since a much larger clone is one base off. The CDR3 region is CASSFRAGSNERFF. The DNA for the CDR3 is TGCGCCAGCAGCTTCAGGGCCGGGAGCAATGAGCGGTTCTTC. The V gene is TRBV5-1, the J gene TRBJ2-1; perhaps TRBD2 as D (6 bases). The CDR3 totals 14 residues. Germline values: CDR1 SGHRS, CDR2 YFSETQ.

This clonotype was detected only a few times. This rearrangement joins TRBV12-3 or TRBV12-4 to TRBJ1-2, with 7 bases aligning to TRBD1. There are 14 residues in the CDR3. J was trimmed by 4 bases and V by 6 bases; bases with no gene match: 8. The CDR3 sequence is CASRRGDSSYGYTF. The CDR3, as DNA: TGTGCCAGCAGACGAGGGGACAGCTCCTATGGCTACACCTTC.

In regard to this clonotype: The CDR3 carries no conserved terminal phenylalanine or tryptophan, so it likely arises from a read error. The J gene is TRBJ1-2, the V gene TRBV7-9; the D is unclear. In germline, CDR1 is SEHNR, CDR2 FQNEAQ (reference sequence). V lost 3 bases, J lost 3 bases, and 14 bases lay in between. The CDR3 contains 15 residues. The CDR3 coding sequence is TGTGCCAGCAGCTTCTTCGAGGACGGGGACTATGGCTACACCCTC. This encodes CASSFFEDGDYGYTL.

The rearrangement links TRBV5-1 to TRBJ1-1; D uncertain. This CDR3 has 14 amino acids. Trimming took 4 bases from V and 0 from J, leaving 10 bases between them. The germline V gene encodes CDR1 SGHRS and CDR2 YFSETQ. CDR3 DNA sequence: TGCGCCAGCAGCCCGGTATTGGTGAACACTGAAGCTTTCTTT. Amino acids: CASSPVLVNTEAFF.

The chain employs TRBV20-1 and TRBJ1-2, with unresolved D. This CDR3 contains 13 residues. Looked up from germline, CDR1 is DFQATT and CDR2 is SNEGSKA (reference sequence). Trimming shortened V by 6 bases and J by 4 bases, and 15 bases separated the two germline ends. The DNA of the CDR3 is TGCAGTGCCCCGGTCTCCGCGGGCTATGGCTACACCTTC. Translating it yields CSAPVSAGYGYTF.

The V and J genes are TRBV6-2 or TRBV6-3 and TRBJ2-3; perhaps TRBD2 as D (6 bases). CDR3 length: 16 amino acids. Germline CDR1 and CDR2: MNHEY and SVGEGT. V lost 5 bases, J lost 5 bases, and 20 bases lay in between. For the CDR3, the DNA is TGTGCCAGCAGTGCGACATACTCGGGAGTGGGAGATACGCAGTATTTT. Protein: CASSATYSGVGDTQYF.

This clonotype was detected a few times. The V call is TRBV29-1, the J call TRBJ2-4, with D perhaps matching TRBD1 (5 bases). CDR3 length: 12 amino acids. CDR1 SQVTM and CDR2 ANQGSEA come from the germline V gene. The V end lost 3 bases, the J end lost 6 bases, and 9 bases lay between the germline ends. The CDR3 DNA is TGCAGCGTTGAGGTCCAGGGAAACATTCAGTACTTC. Encoded protein: CSVEVQGNIQYF.

This chain connects TRBV21-1 to TRBJ2-5; TRBD2, the table's D call, was not compared with the DNA. TRBV21-1 is assigned pseudogene status. CDR3 size: 12 residues. CDR3 DNA sequence: TGTGCCAGCAGCAACGGGGAGGAGACCCAGTACTTC. It codes for CASSNGEETQYF.

This clonotype was found a few times. This rearrangement joins TRBV27 to TRBJ2-5; no reliable D call. The end of the DNA fits TRBJ2-1 better, so the J call may be wrong. The germline V gene encodes CDR1 MNHEY and CDR2 SMNVEV (reference sequence). This CDR3 contains 14 residues. The CDR3 sequence: CASSLGIDQMEQFF. CDR3 coding DNA: TGTGCCAGCAGTTTGGGAATCGATCAGATGGAGCAGTTCTTC.

This chain links TRBV7-9 with TRBJ2-1, with 7 positions matching TRBD1. This CDR3 contains 16 residues. Germline CDR1 and CDR2: SEHNR and FQNEAQ (reference sequence). Losses at the gene ends were 1 base for V and 7 bases for J; bases not matched to a gene: 10. CDR3 in amino acids: CASSLVGAGGKNEQFF. CDR3 sequence (DNA): TGTGCCAGCAGCTTAGTGGGGGCAGGGGGTAAGAATGAGCAGTTCTTC. Full variable domain (rest looked up from reference TRBV7-9 and TRBJ2-1): DTGVSQNPRHKITKRGQNVTFRCDPISEHNRLYWYRQTLGQGPEFLTYFQNEAQLEKSRLLSDRFSAERPKGSFSTLEIQRTEQGDSAMYLCASSLVGAGGKNEQFFGPGTRLTVL.

The rearrangement joins TRBV12-5 to TRBJ2-7; D is perhaps TRBD1 (5 bases). V lost 4 bases, J lost 9 bases, and 16 bases lay in between. The CDR3 runs to 13 residues. Germline assignment: CDR1 LGHNT and CDR2 FRNRAP. This CDR3 reads CASGSRLRAAQYF. The CDR3 DNA reads as TGTGCTAGTGGTTCCCGACTCAGGGCGGCGCAGTACTTC.

This clonotype came up a few times. This chain links TRBV20-1 with TRBJ2-3; a weak D match, TRBD2 (5 bases). Germline CDR1 is DFQATT and CDR2 is SNEGSKA (reference sequence). The CDR3 contains 12 residues. The V and J ends lost 6 bases and 6 bases respectively, with 13 bases between them. CDR3 loop: CSASREADTQYF. CDR3 in DNA: TGCAGTGCCAGCCGGGAAGCGGATACGCAGTATTTT.

In this sample, this clonotype turned up a few times. Mismatch with germline at one junction end may stem from a read error. The chain combines TRBV7-7 with TRBJ2-5; 7 bases map to TRBD2. This CDR3 contains 15 residues. The germline V gene has CDR1 SSHAT and CDR2 FNYEAQ (reference sequence). The CDR3 region has the DNA TGTGCTAGCAGCTTAATTAGCGGGCAGCAAGAGACCCAGTACTTC. Amino acids: CASSLISGQQETQYF. The full variable domain, completed using reference TRBV7-7 and TRBJ2-5, is GAGVSQSPRYKVTKRGQDVTLRCDPISSHATLYWYQQALGQGPEFLTYFNYEAQPDKSGLPSDRFSAERPEGSISTLTIQRTEQRDSAMYRCASSLISGQQETQYFGPGTRLLVL.

This clonotype was counted only a few times. The J gene is TRBJ1-1, the V gene TRBV6-2 or TRBV6-3; 8 nucleotides match TRBD1. The CDR3 length is 14 residues. The junction had 6 bases not matched to a gene; V was cut back by 5 bases and J by 4 bases. CDR1 MNHEY and CDR2 SVGEGT come from the germline V gene. CDR3 sequence: CASSRGQGITEAFF. CDR3 nucleotide sequence: TGTGCCAGCAGTCGCGGACAGGGAATCACTGAAGCTTTCTTT.

This clonotype came up a few times. A read error may account for a junction end that differs from germline. V is TRBV5-1 and J is TRBJ2-5; either TRBD1 or TRBD2 may supply D (5 bases each). This CDR3 is 15 amino acids long. The V gene's germline CDR1 is SGHRS and CDR2 YFSETQ. The CDR3 region has the DNA TGCGCCAGCAGCTTGGTGCCAGGGAACGGGGAGACCCAGGACTTC. Amino acids: CASSLVPGNGETQDF. Filled out from reference TRBV5-1 and TRBJ2-5, the complete variable domain reads KAGVTQTPRYLIKTRGQQVTLSCSPISGHRSVSWYQQTPGQGLQFLFEYFSETQRNKGNFPGRFSGRQFSNSRSEMNVSTLELGDSALYLCASSLVPGNGETQDFGPGTRLLVL.

V is TRBV29-1 and J is TRBJ2-7; TRBD1 agrees at 8 bases. The ends lost 5 bases at V and 3 bases at J; junction bases unmatched: 9. The CDR3 contains 14 residues. Germline CDR1 is SQVTM and CDR2 is ANQGSEA. CDR3 nucleotide sequence: TGCAGCGTTTACCGCGACAGGGGAAGCTACGAGCAGTACTTC. Translated: CSVYRDRGSYEQYF.

This chain joins TRBV20-1 and TRBJ1-2; D gene unclear. CDR1 and CDR2 from the germline V gene are DFQATT and SNEGSKA (reference sequence). Trimming cost V 0 bases and J 8 bases, with 16 bases left between them. This CDR3 contains 14 residues. CDR3 in DNA: TGCAGTGCTAGAGATCCAGGAGGTTCTATGGGCTACACCTTC. This codes for CSARDPGGSMGYTF.

The genes are TRBV7-9 and TRBJ1-6; TRBD1 aligns across 9 bases. CDR1 is SEHNR and CDR2 is FQNEAQ in the germline V gene (reference sequence). After removal of 6 bases from V and 8 bases from J, the junction contained 5 bases not matched to a gene. This CDR3 comprises 14 residues. As DNA, the CDR3 is TGTGCCAGCAGGCGACAGGGGGATCATTCACCCCTCCACTTT. Residues: CASRRQGDHSPLHF.

This clonotype was seen more than once but under ten times. The chain couples TRBV12-3 or TRBV12-4 to TRBJ2-5; D unclear. V lost 3 bases and J 4 bases, leaving 9 bases between the germline ends. The CDR3 has 13 residues. CDR3 region: CASSFTSPETQYF. The CDR3 DNA is TGTGCCAGCAGTTTTACCTCACCAGAGACCCAGTACTTC.

This rearrangement joins TRBV6-5 to TRBJ1-1; 7 bases match TRBD1. The trim removed 5 bases at V and 2 bases at J, leaving 8 bases unmatched. Germline V lookup: CDR1 MNHEY, CDR2 SVGAGI. The CDR3 is made up of 15 amino acids. The CDR3 protein is CASSTLSGGNTEAFF. CDR3 bases: TGTGCCAGCAGTACTCTCTCAGGGGGTAACACTGAAGCTTTCTTT.

This clonotype was seen a few times. The V and J genes are TRBV7-8 and TRBJ2-5; 9 bases are shared with TRBD2. The J call is uncertain, as TRBJ2-7 better fits the DNA end. Germline-derived CDR1 and CDR2 are SGHVS and FQNEAQ. The CDR3 runs 15 residues. CDR3 sequence (DNA): TGTGCCAGCAGCTCAAGAGCTAGCGGGAACTACGAGCAGTACTTC. Encoded protein: CASSSRASGNYEQYF.

V usage is TRBV20-1 and J usage is TRBJ2-5; D is ambiguous. CDR1 is DFQATT and CDR2 is SNEGSKA in the germline V gene (reference sequence). This CDR3 region has 14 residues. V dropped 0 bases and J dropped 2 bases, with 10 bases sitting between them. This CDR3 is CSARDRLGQETQYF. CDR3 DNA: TGCAGTGCTAGAGATCGCCTGGGGCAAGAGACCCAGTACTTC.